The clone carrying this T cell receptor beta chain was counted between two and nine times. No antigen is known for it. Uncontrolled infection, other autoimmune disease, pregnancy and lactation each barred patients from inclusion. Orbital computed tomography, thyroid ultrasound, serum thyroxine and TRAb, and clinical symptoms together informed the diagnoses. RNA transcripts served as the template for amplifying TCR beta CDR3 regions. The HTBI primer set served for first-round RT-PCR of the TCR CDR3. TCRdb re-called the multiplex PCR reads with MiXCR, one entry per CDR3 protein. The data contain 450,000 to 700,000 distinct CDR3 sequences, 46% of them seen just once; the ten biggest clones take up around 19%. The sample comes from a study of T cells in Graves' hyperthyroidism and ophthalmopathy. General study results and limits: In validation, the model predicted ophthalmopathy. These predictions came a median roughly 6.5 months before onset.

The material sequenced was peripheral blood or thyroid tissue (not recorded which). This receptor was obtained from an adult woman with Graves' disease, either hyperthyroidism or ophthalmopathy (not recorded which).

The CDR3: CASSLGRRQPQHF. The CDR3 region has the DNA TGTGCCAGCAGTTTGGGGCGTCGTCAGCCCCAGCATTTT. J is TRBJ1-5 and V is TRBV12-3 or TRBV12-4, with a weak D call TRBD1 (5 bases). The V and J ends lost 3 bases and 6 bases respectively, with 9 bases between them. This CDR3 contains 13 residues.